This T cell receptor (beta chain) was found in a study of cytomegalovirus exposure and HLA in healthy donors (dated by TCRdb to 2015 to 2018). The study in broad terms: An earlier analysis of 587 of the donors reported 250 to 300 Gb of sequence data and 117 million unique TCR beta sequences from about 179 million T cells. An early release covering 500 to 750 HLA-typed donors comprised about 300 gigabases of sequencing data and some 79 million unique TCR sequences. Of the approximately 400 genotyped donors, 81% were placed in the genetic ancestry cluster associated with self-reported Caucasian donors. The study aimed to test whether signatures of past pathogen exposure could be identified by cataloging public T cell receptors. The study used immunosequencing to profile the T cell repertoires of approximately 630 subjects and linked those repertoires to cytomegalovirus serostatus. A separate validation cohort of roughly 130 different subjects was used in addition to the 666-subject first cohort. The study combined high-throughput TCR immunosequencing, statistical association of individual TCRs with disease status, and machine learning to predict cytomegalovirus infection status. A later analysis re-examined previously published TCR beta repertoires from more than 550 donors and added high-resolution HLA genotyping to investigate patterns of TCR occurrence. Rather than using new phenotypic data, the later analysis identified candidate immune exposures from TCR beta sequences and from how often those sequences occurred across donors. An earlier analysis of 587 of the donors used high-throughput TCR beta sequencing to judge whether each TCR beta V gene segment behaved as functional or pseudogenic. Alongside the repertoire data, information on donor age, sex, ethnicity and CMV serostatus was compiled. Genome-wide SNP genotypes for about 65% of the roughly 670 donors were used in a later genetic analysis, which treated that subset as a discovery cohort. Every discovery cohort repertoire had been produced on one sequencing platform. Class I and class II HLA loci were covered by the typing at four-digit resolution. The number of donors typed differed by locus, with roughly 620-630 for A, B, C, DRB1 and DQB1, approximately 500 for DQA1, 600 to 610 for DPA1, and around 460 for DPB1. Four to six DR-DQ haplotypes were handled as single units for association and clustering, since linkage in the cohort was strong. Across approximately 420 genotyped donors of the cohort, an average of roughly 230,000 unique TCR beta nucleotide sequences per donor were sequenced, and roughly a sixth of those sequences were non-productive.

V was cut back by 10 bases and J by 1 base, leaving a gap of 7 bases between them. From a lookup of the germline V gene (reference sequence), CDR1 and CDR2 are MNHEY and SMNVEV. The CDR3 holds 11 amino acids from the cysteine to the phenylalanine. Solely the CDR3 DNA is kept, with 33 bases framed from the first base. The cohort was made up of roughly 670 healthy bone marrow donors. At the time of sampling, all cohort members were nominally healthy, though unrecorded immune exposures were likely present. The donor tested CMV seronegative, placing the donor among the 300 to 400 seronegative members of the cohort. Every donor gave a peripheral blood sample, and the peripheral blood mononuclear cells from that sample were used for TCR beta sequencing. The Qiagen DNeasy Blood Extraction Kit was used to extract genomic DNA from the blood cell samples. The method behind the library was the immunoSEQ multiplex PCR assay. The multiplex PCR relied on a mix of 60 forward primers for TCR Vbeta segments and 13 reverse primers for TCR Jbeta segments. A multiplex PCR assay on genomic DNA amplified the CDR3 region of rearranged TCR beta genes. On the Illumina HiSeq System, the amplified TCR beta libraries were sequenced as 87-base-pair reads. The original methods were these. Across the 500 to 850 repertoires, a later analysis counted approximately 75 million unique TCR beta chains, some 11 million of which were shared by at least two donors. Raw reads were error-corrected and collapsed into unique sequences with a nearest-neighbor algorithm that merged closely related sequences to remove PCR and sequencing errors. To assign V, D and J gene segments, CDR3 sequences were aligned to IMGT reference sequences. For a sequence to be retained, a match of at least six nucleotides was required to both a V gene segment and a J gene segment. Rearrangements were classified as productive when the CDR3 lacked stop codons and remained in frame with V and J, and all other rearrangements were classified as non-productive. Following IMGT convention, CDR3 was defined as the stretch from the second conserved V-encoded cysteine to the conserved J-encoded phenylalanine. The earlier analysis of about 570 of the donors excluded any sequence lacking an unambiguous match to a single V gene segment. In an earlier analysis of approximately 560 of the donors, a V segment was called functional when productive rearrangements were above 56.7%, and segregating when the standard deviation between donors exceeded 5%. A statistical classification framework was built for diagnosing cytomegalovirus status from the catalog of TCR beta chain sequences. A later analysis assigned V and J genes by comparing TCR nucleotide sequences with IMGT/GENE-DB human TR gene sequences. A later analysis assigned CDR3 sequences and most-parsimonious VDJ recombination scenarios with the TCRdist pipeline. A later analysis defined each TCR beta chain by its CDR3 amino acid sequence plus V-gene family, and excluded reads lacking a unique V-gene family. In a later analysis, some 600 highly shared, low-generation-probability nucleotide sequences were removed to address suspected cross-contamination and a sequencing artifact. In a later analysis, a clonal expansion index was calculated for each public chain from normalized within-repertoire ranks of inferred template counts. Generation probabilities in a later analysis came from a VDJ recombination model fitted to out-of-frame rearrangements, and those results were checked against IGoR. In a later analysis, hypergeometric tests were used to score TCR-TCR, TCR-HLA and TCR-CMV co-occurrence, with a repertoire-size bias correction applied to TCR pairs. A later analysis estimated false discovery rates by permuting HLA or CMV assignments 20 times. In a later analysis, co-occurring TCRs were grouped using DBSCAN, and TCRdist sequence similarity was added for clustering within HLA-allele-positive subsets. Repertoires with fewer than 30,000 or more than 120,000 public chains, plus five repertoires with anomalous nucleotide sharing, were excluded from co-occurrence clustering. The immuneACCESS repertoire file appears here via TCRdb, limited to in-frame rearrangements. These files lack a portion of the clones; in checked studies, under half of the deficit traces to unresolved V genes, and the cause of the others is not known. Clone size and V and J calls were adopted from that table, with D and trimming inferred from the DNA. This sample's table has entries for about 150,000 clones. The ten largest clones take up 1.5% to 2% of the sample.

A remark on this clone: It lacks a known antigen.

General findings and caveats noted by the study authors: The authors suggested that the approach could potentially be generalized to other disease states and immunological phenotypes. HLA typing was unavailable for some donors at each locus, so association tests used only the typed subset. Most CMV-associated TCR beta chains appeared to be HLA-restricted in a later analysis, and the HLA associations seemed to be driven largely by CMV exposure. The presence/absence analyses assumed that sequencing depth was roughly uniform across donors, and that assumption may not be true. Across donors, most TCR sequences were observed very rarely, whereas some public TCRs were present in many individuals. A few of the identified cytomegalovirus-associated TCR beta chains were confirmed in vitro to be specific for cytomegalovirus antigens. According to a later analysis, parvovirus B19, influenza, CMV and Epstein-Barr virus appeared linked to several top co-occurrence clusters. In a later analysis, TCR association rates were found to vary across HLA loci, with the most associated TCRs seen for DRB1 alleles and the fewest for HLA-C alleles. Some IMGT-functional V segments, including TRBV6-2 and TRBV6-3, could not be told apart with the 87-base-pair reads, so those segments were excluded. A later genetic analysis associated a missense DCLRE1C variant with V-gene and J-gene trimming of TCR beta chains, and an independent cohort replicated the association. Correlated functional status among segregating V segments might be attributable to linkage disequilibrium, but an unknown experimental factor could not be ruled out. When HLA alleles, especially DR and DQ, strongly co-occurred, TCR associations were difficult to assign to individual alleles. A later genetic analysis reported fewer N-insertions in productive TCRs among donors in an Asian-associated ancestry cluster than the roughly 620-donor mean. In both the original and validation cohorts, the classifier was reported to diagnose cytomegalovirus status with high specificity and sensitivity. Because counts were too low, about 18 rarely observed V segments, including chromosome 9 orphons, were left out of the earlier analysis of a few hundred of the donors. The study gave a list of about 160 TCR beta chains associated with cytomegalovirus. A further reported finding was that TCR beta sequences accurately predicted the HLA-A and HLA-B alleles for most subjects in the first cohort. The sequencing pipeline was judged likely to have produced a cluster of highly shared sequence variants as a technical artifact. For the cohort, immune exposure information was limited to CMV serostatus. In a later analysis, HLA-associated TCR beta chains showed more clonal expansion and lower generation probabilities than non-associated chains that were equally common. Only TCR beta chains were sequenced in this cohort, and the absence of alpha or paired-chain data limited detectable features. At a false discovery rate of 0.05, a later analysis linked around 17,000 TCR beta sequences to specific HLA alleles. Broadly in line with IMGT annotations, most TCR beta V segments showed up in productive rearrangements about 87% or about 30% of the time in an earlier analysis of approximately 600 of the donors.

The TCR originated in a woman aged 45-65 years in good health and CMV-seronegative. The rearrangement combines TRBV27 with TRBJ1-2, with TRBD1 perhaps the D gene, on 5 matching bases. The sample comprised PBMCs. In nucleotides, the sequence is TGTGCCACCCAGGGTAACTATGGCTACACCTTC. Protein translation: CATQGNYGYTF.